Listed below are T cell receptor beta chains from one sample, sequenced in a study of shared clonotypes between healthy human individuals. Profiled with immunoSEQ multiplex PCR; TCRdb holds only in-frame clones, not every one. The table lists a few million clones, around nine tenths of them singletons. The sequenced material came from naive CD4+ T cells sorted from blood. These receptor sequences come from a man aged 18 to 30 in good health. Each CDR3 is given with its conserved first and last residue. The D gene is left open where the match is weak. A clone size is listed for some rows: how often the clone was seen (once, few, many), or a class if it is expanded.

j_gene: TRBJ2-7; abundance: NA; v_gene: TRBV4-1; len: 16; d_gene: NA; CDR3aa: CASRLRISEPSYEQYF; CDR3nt: TGCGCCAGCAGACTGAGGATTTCCGAGCCCTCCTACGAGCAGTACTTC
j_gene: TRBJ2-4; abundance: NA; v_gene: TRBV30; len: 14; d_gene: NA; CDR3aa: CAWSPGLAKNIQYF; CDR3nt: TGTGCCTGGAGTCCCGGGCTAGCCAAAAACATTCAGTACTTC
j_gene: TRBJ1-6; abundance: NA; v_gene: TRBV2; len: 15; d_gene: NA; CDR3aa: CASSEASSYNSPLHF; CDR3nt: TGTGCCAGCAGTGAGGCAAGCTCCTATAATTCACCCCTCCACTTT
j_gene: TRBJ2-7; abundance: NA; v_gene: TRBV2; len: 15; d_gene: TRBD2; CDR3aa: CASSRGLAGLYEQYF; CDR3nt: TGTGCCAGCAGTAGGGGACTAGCGGGACTCTACGAGCAGTACTTC
j_gene: TRBJ2-2; abundance: NA; v_gene: TRBV29-1; len: 14; d_gene: NA; CDR3aa: CSVGSGPPSGELFF; CDR3nt: TGCAGCGTGGGGTCGGGCCCACCTAGCGGGGAGCTGTTTTTT
j_gene: TRBJ2-1; abundance: NA; v_gene: TRBV28; len: 16; d_gene: TRBD2; CDR3aa: CASSLSGGVRWNEQFF; CDR3nt: TGTGCCAGCAGTTTATCCGGGGGGGTAAGGTGGAATGAGCAGTTCTTC
j_gene: TRBJ1-1; abundance: NA; v_gene: TRBV29-1; len: 12; d_gene: NA; CDR3aa: CSVAWLNTEAFF; CDR3nt: TGCAGCGTTGCCTGGTTGAACACTGAAGCTTTCTTT
j_gene: TRBJ2-5; abundance: NA; v_gene: TRBV28; len: 15; d_gene: NA; CDR3aa: CASSAGTRGRETQYF; CDR3nt: TGTGCCAGCAGTGCAGGGACAAGAGGGAGGGAGACCCAGTACTTC
j_gene: TRBJ1-6; abundance: NA; v_gene: TRBV7-2; len: 13; d_gene: NA; CDR3aa: CASSLVGNSPLHF; CDR3nt: TGTGCCAGCAGCTTAGTCGGAAATTCACCCCTCCACTTT
j_gene: TRBJ1-1; abundance: NA; v_gene: TRBV19; len: 16; d_gene: NA; CDR3aa: CASSMGFGLRNTEAFF; CDR3nt: TGTGCCAGTAGTATGGGGTTTGGGCTCAGGAACACTGAAGCTTTCTTT
j_gene: TRBJ1-2; abundance: few; v_gene: TRBV5-1; len: 12; d_gene: NA; CDR3aa: CASSLGVTGYTF; CDR3nt: TGCGCCAGCAGCTTGGGGGTTACAGGCTACACCTTC
j_gene: TRBJ2-5; abundance: NA; v_gene: TRBV5-1; len: 15; d_gene: NA; CDR3aa: CASSLAVSRQETQYF; CDR3nt: TGCGCCAGCAGCTTGGCAGTCTCGAGGCAAGAGACCCAGTACTTC
j_gene: TRBJ2-7; abundance: NA; v_gene: TRBV4-1; len: 16; d_gene: NA; CDR3aa: CASSQIISTATYEQYF; CDR3nt: TGCGCCAGCAGCCAGATAATTTCGACGGCAACCTACGAGCAGTACTTC
j_gene: TRBJ1-1; abundance: once; v_gene: TRBV5-1; len: 14; d_gene: NA; CDR3aa: CASTLSGLNTEAFF; CDR3nt: TGCGCCAGCACCCTTTCTGGCCTGAACACTGAAGCTTTCTTT
j_gene: TRBJ1-2; abundance: NA; v_gene: TRBV5-1; len: 13; d_gene: NA; CDR3aa: CASSSGSRYGYTF; CDR3nt: TGCGCCAGCAGTTCAGGGTCTCGCTATGGCTACACCTTC
j_gene: TRBJ2-2; abundance: NA; v_gene: TRBV6-6; len: 13; d_gene: NA; CDR3aa: CASRGDGTGELFF; CDR3nt: TGTGCCAGCAGGGGGGACGGAACCGGGGAGCTGTTTTTT
j_gene: TRBJ2-3; abundance: NA; v_gene: TRBV7-2; len: 16; d_gene: TRBD2; CDR3aa: CASSLLAGGFTDTQYF; CDR3nt: TGTGCCAGCAGCTTACTCGCGGGAGGTTTCACAGATACGCAGTATTTT
j_gene: TRBJ1-3; abundance: NA; v_gene: TRBV27; len: 15; d_gene: NA; CDR3aa: CASSLLGGSGNTIYF; CDR3nt: TGTGCCAGCAGTTTATTAGGGGGCTCTGGAAACACCATATATTTT
j_gene: TRBJ2-5; abundance: NA; v_gene: TRBV19; len: 16; d_gene: TRBD1; CDR3aa: CASSSPRDRGRETQYF; CDR3nt: TGTGCCAGTAGTTCCCCGCGGGACAGGGGACGGGAGACCCAGTACTTC
j_gene: TRBJ2-5; abundance: NA; v_gene: TRBV19; len: 13; d_gene: TRBD2; CDR3aa: CATQRGWGETQYF; CDR3nt: TGTGCCACCCAGCGGGGTTGGGGCGAGACCCAGTACTTC
j_gene: TRBJ1-3; abundance: NA; v_gene: TRBV11-2; len: 16; d_gene: TRBD1; CDR3aa: CASSLTGDKGRNTIYF; CDR3nt: TGTGCCAGCAGCTTGACAGGGGATAAGGGTCGAAACACCATATATTTT
j_gene: TRBJ2-2; abundance: NA; v_gene: TRBV4-3; len: 15; d_gene: NA; CDR3aa: CASSLRGLNTGELFF; CDR3nt: TGCGCCAGCAGCCTTCGGGGGCTGAACACCGGGGAGCTGTTTTTT
j_gene: TRBJ2-5; abundance: once; v_gene: TRBV6-5; len: 14; d_gene: NA; CDR3aa: CASSYSRVIETQYF; CDR3nt: TGTGCCAGCAGTTACTCGAGGGTGATCGAGACCCAGTACTTC
j_gene: TRBJ2-7; abundance: NA; v_gene: TRBV6-5; len: 13; d_gene: NA; CDR3aa: CASLDSFSYEQYF; CDR3nt: TGTGCCAGTTTGGACAGTTTCTCCTACGAGCAGTACTTC
j_gene: TRBJ2-7; abundance: NA; v_gene: TRBV28; len: 16; d_gene: TRBD2; CDR3aa: CASRPRLAGGTYEQYF; CDR3nt: TGTGCCAGCAGACCTCGTCTAGCGGGGGGGACCTACGAGCAGTACTTC
j_gene: TRBJ2-3; abundance: NA; v_gene: TRBV7-8; len: 15; d_gene: TRBD1; CDR3aa: CASSLRQGSTDTQYF; CDR3nt: TGTGCCAGCAGCCTCAGACAGGGTAGCACAGATACGCAGTATTTT
j_gene: TRBJ1-4; abundance: NA; v_gene: TRBV30; len: 18; d_gene: NA; CDR3aa: CAWSPNVGGFATNEKLFF; CDR3nt: TGTGCCTGGAGTCCTAACGTCGGCGGGTTTGCAACTAATGAAAAACTGTTTTTT
j_gene: TRBJ1-4; abundance: once; v_gene: TRBV19; len: 12; d_gene: NA; CDR3aa: CASTSTNEKLFF; CDR3nt: TGTGCCAGTACATCAACTAATGAAAAACTGTTTTTT
j_gene: TRBJ2-6; abundance: NA; v_gene: TRBV2; len: 20; d_gene: NA; CDR3aa: CASSELAVAKGSSGANVLTF; CDR3nt: TGTGCCAGCAGTGAGTTGGCGGTGGCGAAAGGTAGCTCTGGGGCCAACGTCCTGACTTTC
j_gene: TRBJ2-2; abundance: NA; v_gene: TRBV2; len: 14; d_gene: TRBD1; CDR3aa: CASSGQGRSGELFF; CDR3nt: TGTGCCAGTTCGGGACAGGGGAGGAGCGGGGAGCTGTTTTTT
j_gene: TRBJ2-1; abundance: NA; v_gene: TRBV2; len: 11; d_gene: NA; CDR3aa: CASSLSNEQFF; CDR3nt: TGTGCCAGCAGCCTGTCGAATGAGCAGTTCTTC
j_gene: TRBJ2-5; abundance: NA; v_gene: TRBV5-1; len: 13; d_gene: NA; CDR3aa: CASSLSGSETQYF; CDR3nt: TGCGCCAGCAGCTTGTCAGGGTCGGAGACCCAGTACTTC
j_gene: TRBJ2-7; abundance: NA; v_gene: TRBV5-1; len: 14; d_gene: NA; CDR3aa: CASSLEQGRYEQYF; CDR3nt: TGCGCCAGCAGCTTGGAGCAGGGGCGCTACGAGCAGTACTTC
j_gene: TRBJ1-5; abundance: NA; v_gene: TRBV6-1; len: 15; d_gene: NA; CDR3aa: CASRPPATGRGLQHF; CDR3nt: TGTGCCAGCAGGCCTCCCGCAACCGGACGGGGACTCCAGCATTTT
j_gene: TRBJ2-7; abundance: NA; v_gene: TRBV5-4; len: 14; d_gene: NA; CDR3aa: CASSQDVTGYEQYF; CDR3nt: TGTGCCAGCAGCCAAGATGTAACGGGATACGAGCAGTACTTC
j_gene: TRBJ1-6; abundance: NA; v_gene: TRBV5-4; len: 14; d_gene: NA; CDR3aa: CASSFRGNNSPLHF; CDR3nt: TGTGCCAGCAGCTTCCGGGGCAATAATTCACCCCTCCACTTT
j_gene: TRBJ1-2; abundance: NA; v_gene: TRBV5-6; len: 14; d_gene: TRBD1; CDR3aa: CASSWDRGPGGYTF; CDR3nt: TGTGCCAGCAGCTGGGACAGGGGGCCGGGTGGCTACACCTTC
j_gene: TRBJ2-5; abundance: NA; v_gene: TRBV2; len: 13; d_gene: NA; CDR3aa: CAAHRVYQETQYF; CDR3nt: TGTGCTGCCCACAGGGTCTACCAAGAGACCCAGTACTTC
j_gene: TRBJ2-6; abundance: NA; v_gene: TRBV7-9; len: 16; d_gene: TRBD1; CDR3aa: CASRGTGGAGANVLTF; CDR3nt: TGTGCCAGCAGAGGGACAGGGGGCGCTGGGGCCAACGTCCTGACTTTC
j_gene: TRBJ2-5; abundance: NA; v_gene: TRBV18; len: 14; d_gene: NA; CDR3aa: CASSPGTTQETQYF; CDR3nt: TGTGCCAGCTCACCCGGGACAACCCAAGAGACCCAGTACTTC
j_gene: TRBJ2-3; abundance: NA; v_gene: TRBV5-1; len: 12; d_gene: NA; CDR3aa: CASGLLGDTQYF; CDR3nt: TGCGCCAGCGGTCTTTTGGGGGATACGCAGTATTTT
j_gene: TRBJ1-3; abundance: NA; v_gene: TRBV19; len: 14; d_gene: NA; CDR3aa: CASQSGARGNTIYF; CDR3nt: TGTGCCAGTCAGTCGGGGGCGCGGGGAAACACCATATATTTT
j_gene: TRBJ2-5; abundance: NA; v_gene: TRBV5-1; len: 14; d_gene: NA; CDR3aa: CASSLSGYQETQYF; CDR3nt: TGCGCCAGCAGCTTGTCAGGGTACCAAGAGACCCAGTACTTC
j_gene: TRBJ1-2; abundance: NA; v_gene: TRBV5-6; len: 12; d_gene: NA; CDR3aa: CASSQGNYGYTF; CDR3nt: TGTGCCAGCTCTCAAGGGAACTATGGCTACACCTTC
j_gene: TRBJ1-4; abundance: few; v_gene: TRBV5-1; len: 14; d_gene: NA; CDR3aa: CASSLGQSNEKLFF; CDR3nt: TGCGCCAGCAGCTTGGGGCAGAGTAATGAAAAACTGTTTTTT
j_gene: TRBJ2-1; abundance: NA; v_gene: TRBV2; len: 14; d_gene: TRBD2; CDR3aa: CASSELAAYNEQFF; CDR3nt: TGTGCCAGCAGTGAACTAGCGGCCTACAATGAGCAGTTCTTC
j_gene: TRBJ1-1; abundance: NA; v_gene: TRBV5-5; len: 13; d_gene: NA; CDR3aa: CASILGGLTEAFF; CDR3nt: TGTGCCAGCATCCTGGGGGGCTTAACTGAAGCTTTCTTT
j_gene: TRBJ2-7; abundance: NA; v_gene: TRBV5-4; len: 15; d_gene: NA; CDR3aa: CASSLGGDNSYEQYF; CDR3nt: TGTGCCAGCAGCTTGGGAGGTGACAACTCCTACGAGCAGTACTTC
j_gene: TRBJ2-1; abundance: NA; v_gene: TRBV9; len: 17; d_gene: TRBD2; CDR3aa: CASSTPGLAGDINEQFF; CDR3nt: TGTGCCAGCAGCACTCCAGGACTAGCGGGAGATATTAATGAGCAGTTCTTC
j_gene: TRBJ2-4; abundance: NA; v_gene: TRBV5-1; len: 17; d_gene: TRBD2; CDR3aa: CASSFFGAGGLEGIQYF; CDR3nt: TGCGCCAGCAGCTTTTTTGGAGCGGGGGGGCTAGAAGGCATTCAGTACTTC
j_gene: TRBJ2-5; abundance: NA; v_gene: TRBV2; len: 13; d_gene: NA; CDR3aa: CASMGSYGETQYF; CDR3nt: TGTGCCAGCATGGGGAGCTATGGAGAGACCCAGTACTTC
j_gene: TRBJ1-2; abundance: NA; v_gene: TRBV19; len: 12; d_gene: NA; CDR3aa: CASSSHREGYTF; CDR3nt: TGTGCCAGTAGTTCCCACAGGGAAGGCTACACCTTC
j_gene: TRBJ2-3; abundance: few; v_gene: TRBV7-3; len: 16; d_gene: TRBD2; CDR3aa: CASSLMAGGSTDTQYF; CDR3nt: TGTGCCAGCAGCTTAATGGCGGGGGGTAGCACAGATACGCAGTATTTT
j_gene: TRBJ1-2; abundance: NA; v_gene: TRBV6-5; len: 13; d_gene: NA; CDR3aa: CASRRDYNSGYTF; CDR3nt: TGTGCCAGCAGACGGGACTACAACTCTGGCTACACCTTC
j_gene: TRBJ2-2; abundance: NA; v_gene: TRBV7-9; len: 16; d_gene: NA; CDR3aa: CAEPESNQGTSGELFF; CDR3nt: TGTGCAGAGCCCGAATCAAACCAGGGAACTAGCGGGGAGCTGTTTTTT
j_gene: TRBJ1-1; abundance: few; v_gene: TRBV7-9; len: 13; d_gene: NA; CDR3aa: CASSYSGYTEAFF; CDR3nt: TGTGCCAGCAGCTACTCGGGGTACACTGAAGCTTTCTTT
j_gene: TRBJ2-7; abundance: NA; v_gene: TRBV5-1; len: 16; d_gene: NA; CDR3aa: CASSPRDGSDTYEQYF; CDR3nt: TGCGCCAGCAGCCCAAGAGATGGCAGCGACACCTACGAGCAGTACTTC
j_gene: TRBJ1-1; abundance: NA; v_gene: TRBV4-1; len: 15; d_gene: NA; CDR3aa: CASSQVRDLNTEAFF; CDR3nt: TGCGCCAGCAGCCAAGTCAGGGACTTGAACACTGAAGCTTTCTTT
j_gene: TRBJ1-1; abundance: once; v_gene: TRBV7-7; len: 14; d_gene: TRBD1; CDR3aa: CASSSRGRDTEAFF; CDR3nt: TGTGCTAGCAGCTCCAGGGGGAGGGACACTGAAGCTTTCTTT